This passage covers 32 T cell receptor beta chains from one sample sequenced in a study of human T cells and chemical hapten exposure. TCRdb used MiXCR to reprocess the RACE reads, holding one entry per CDR3 protein. The sample yields tens of thousands of distinct CDR3 sequences, more than 9% seen once. Time point meaning: pre-sensitization, week 0. Treatment indicated: therapeutic diphenylcyclopropenone sensitization with weekly scalp DPC. The input for sequencing was whole blood, taken in connection with sensitization to the hapten diphenylcyclopropenone (DPC). These receptor sequences come from a young man with alopecia areata. Some clones in this sample may be carry-over from other donors' samples.

Many counts were recorded for this clonotype. This rearrangement joins TRBV5-4 to TRBJ1-2; 10 bases agree with TRBD1. Germline assignment: CDR1 SGHNT and CDR2 YYREEE (reference sequence). V lost 0 bases to trimming and J lost 2 bases; unmatched junction nucleotides: 1. The CDR3 covers 15 residues. CDR3 sequence: CASSLGGQGNYGYTF. In nucleotides, the CDR3 is TGTGCCAGCAGCTTGGGGGGACAGGGGAACTATGGCTACACCTTC.

There are a few counts of this clonotype. This chain connects TRBV12-3 or TRBV12-4 to TRBJ1-5; D unresolved. The V end lost 3 bases, the J end lost 7 bases, and 16 bases lay between the germline ends. The CDR3 sequence is 15 residues long. The CDR3 coding sequence is TGTGCCAGCAGTTTTAATGCAGCGAGGTCGCAGCCCCAGCATTTT. As protein: CASSFNAARSQPQHF.

The sample holds a few counts of this clonotype. The rearrangement links TRBV14 to TRBJ2-3; 7 bases match TRBD2. V trimming: 1 base; J trimming: 4 bases; junction bases outside the gene matches: 5. The CDR3 is made up of 15 amino acids. Germline CDR1 SGHDN, CDR2 FVKESK. CDR3: CASSQGLRGADTQYF. As DNA, the CDR3 is TGTGCCAGCAGCCAAGGGCTTCGGGGGGCAGATACGCAGTATTTT.

This clonotype occurred a few times. The gene calls are TRBV19 and TRBJ2-1; 8 bases are a match to TRBD1. V shed 3 bases, J shed 9 bases, and the junction held 13 bases outside the gene matches. Per the germline V gene, CDR1 is LNHDA and CDR2 is SQIVND (reference sequence). This CDR3 region has 16 residues. CDR3 amino acids: CASSIDETGVNGEQFF. The CDR3, as DNA: TGTGCCAGTAGTATCGATGAGACAGGGGTGAACGGTGAGCAGTTCTTC.

This clonotype came up a few times. The V call is TRBV9, the J call TRBJ2-7; TRBD2 matches 9 bases. This CDR3 contains 14 residues. Per the germline V gene, CDR1 is SGDLS and CDR2 is YYNGEE. Losses at the gene ends were 3 bases for V and 1 base for J; bases not matched to a gene: 2. The CDR3: CASSAAGGSYEQYF. The CDR3 DNA reads TGTGCCAGCAGCGCCGCGGGGGGGTCCTACGAGCAGTACTTC.

In its sample, this clonotype was seen many times. The chain is built from TRBV4-2 and TRBJ1-4; weak D call: TRBD1 (6 bases). Germline values: CDR1 LGHNA, CDR2 YNFKEQ. V lost 3 bases, J lost 0 bases, and 14 bases lay in between. The length of the CDR3 is 17 residues. In nucleotides, the CDR3 is TGTGCCAGCAGCCAGGGACAAGGGGGAACAACTAATGAAAAACTGTTTTTT. Translated, it gives CASSQGQGGTTNEKLFF.

There are a few counts of this clonotype. The V call is TRBV7-8, the J call TRBJ2-2, with D possibly TRBD1 on 5 matching bases. This CDR3 has 14 residues. CDR1 and CDR2 from the germline V gene are SGHVS and FQNEAQ. V was shortened by 5 bases and J by 4 bases, with 11 bases between the two germline ends. The CDR3 here is CASSLGLSTGELFF. CDR3 DNA: TGTGCCAGCAGCCTGGGGCTCAGCACCGGGGAGCTGTTTTTT.

This clonotype occurred many times. The chain uses TRBV6-6 and TRBJ2-5; tentative D call: TRBD1 (6 bases). Germline loops: CDR1 MNHNY, CDR2 SVGAGI (reference sequence). The CDR3 sequence is 15 residues long. V lost 0 bases and J lost 5, with 13 bases in between. This chain's CDR3 is CASSYSSGTQETQYF. CDR3 sequence (DNA): TGTGCCAGCAGTTACTCGTCCGGGACACAGGAGACCCAGTACTTC.

Ten or more counts support this clonotype. The chain employs TRBV11-2 and TRBJ2-7; 7 bases are a match to TRBD1. Germline trimming cut 4 bases from V and 9 bases from J; bases unmatched to any gene: 9. CDR3 length equals 13 residues. CDR1 SGHAT and CDR2 FQNNGV come from the germline V gene. CDR3 amino acids: CASSSSRGNGQYF. The CDR3 DNA reads TGTGCCAGCAGCTCGAGCAGGGGGAACGGGCAGTACTTC.

CDR3 nucleotides: TGTGCCAGCAGTTTTGGGGGTACAGATACGCAGTATTTT. Protein sequence: CASSFGGTDTQYF. V gene TRBV28 combines with J gene TRBJ2-3; D tentatively reads TRBD1 or TRBD2 (5 bases each). From germline, CDR1 is MDHEN and CDR2 SYDVKM. CDR3 length: 13 residues. The V end was cut by 3 bases, the J end by 3 bases, with 7 bases between.

V is TRBV5-1 and J is TRBJ2-7, with 10 bases fitting TRBD2. Germline loops: CDR1 SGHRS, CDR2 YFSETQ. The V and J ends lost 1 base and 4 bases, in that order; junction bases with no gene match: 8. The CDR3 is 16 amino acids. The CDR3 DNA sequence: TGCGCCAGCAGCTTGTGGGCTAGCGGGGGCGCGTACGAGCAGTACTTC. This encodes CASSLWASGGAYEQYF.

This clonotype came up a few times. In DNA, the CDR3 is TGTGCCAGCAGTCGGAGACTAGCGGGAGTAGGGAATGAGCAGTTCTTC. Translation: CASSRRLAGVGNEQFF. The chain combines TRBV12-3 or TRBV12-4 with TRBJ2-1, with 12 bases lining up with TRBD2. This CDR3 is 16 amino acids long. The trim removed 5 bases at V and 7 bases at J, leaving 9 bases unmatched.

A few counts support this clonotype. V gene TRBV28 combines with J gene TRBJ1-5, with a possible D match to TRBD1 (6 bases). Trimming took 3 bases from V and 4 from J, leaving 7 bases between them. Germline V gene lookup returns CDR1 MDHEN and CDR2 SYDVKM. The CDR3 is 13 residues long. Here the CDR3 DNA reads TGTGCCAGCAGTTTGGACAGAAATCAGCCCCAGCATTTT. It translates to CASSLDRNQPQHF. Full variable domain (outside the CDR3, taken from reference TRBV28 and TRBJ1-5): DVKVTQSSRYLVKRTGEKVFLECVQDMDHENMFWYRQDPGLGLRLIYFSYDVKMKEKGDIPEGYSVSREKKERFSLILESASTNQTSMYLCASSLDRNQPQHFGDGTRLSIL.

At least ten counts were recorded for this clonotype. The chain has TRBV12-5 and TRBJ2-1; D is ambiguous. The germline CDR1 and CDR2 sequences are LGHNT and FRNRAP. Deletions cut 3 bases from V and 9 bases from J, with 9 bases between. The CDR3 spans 12 residues. The CDR3: CASGLLLVEQFF. The CDR3 region has the DNA TGTGCTAGTGGTTTACTCCTGGTTGAGCAGTTCTTC.

This clonotype occurred many times. In nucleotides, the CDR3 is TGTGCCAGCAGGTCGGGGGGTAACTTCTATGGCTACACCTTC. Its translation: CASRSGGNFYGYTF. The J gene is TRBJ1-2, the V gene TRBV12-3 or TRBV12-4, with a possible D match to TRBD1 (5 bases). The CDR3 is 14 amino acids. The V end was cut by 6 bases, the J end by 4 bases, with 15 bases between.

This clonotype was counted at least ten times. CDR3 in DNA: TGCGCCAGCAGCCAAGCCGCGACAGGGGCCGTACCTATGAGCTACGAGCAGTACTTC. Translation gives CASSQAATGAVPMSYEQYF. V usage is TRBV4-1 and J usage is TRBJ2-7; 8 bases are a match to TRBD1. V shed 1 base and J 3 bases; nucleotides not matched to a gene: 17. The V gene's germline CDR1 is MGHRA and CDR2 YSYEKL. The CDR3 has 19 amino acids.

This clonotype was observed many times. In DNA form, the CDR3 reads TGTGCCACCTCACGGACTAGCAATCAGCCCCAGCATTTT. Protein product: CATSRTSNQPQHF. The chain joins TRBV2 to TRBJ1-5; no clear D. V was shortened by 10 bases and J by 0 bases, with 10 bases between the two germline ends. Germline-derived CDR1 and CDR2 are SNHLY and FYNNEI. The CDR3 has 13 residues.

The chain is built from TRBV27 and TRBJ2-7, with 11 bases matching TRBD2. The CDR3 spans 18 residues. Unmatched junction bases numbered 15, after V lost 8 bases and J lost 0 bases. Germline V lookup: CDR1 MNHEY, CDR2 SMNVEV (reference sequence). The CDR3 coding sequence is TGTGCCAGCCAACCGCCGGGACTAGCGGTTCCCAGCTCCTACGAGCAGTACGTC. Translation gives CASQPPGLAVPSSYEQYV.

Many counts were recorded for this clonotype. This chain uses TRBV11-3 with TRBJ2-7; possibly TRBD2 for D (6 bases). Germline values: CDR1 SGHNT, CDR2 YENEEA. The ends were cut back, 3 bases at V and 3 bases at J, with 18 bases in the middle. The CDR3 extends over 16 amino acids. CDR3 residues: CASSLSGLEGLYEQYV. The DNA for the CDR3 is TGTGCCAGCAGCTTGTCTGGTCTCGAGGGACTCTACGAGCAGTACGTC.

This clonotype was recorded a few times. This chain uses TRBV2 with TRBJ2-5; unclear D gene. This CDR3 is 12 amino acids long. Between the trimmed V and J ends, which lost 6 bases and 5 bases, there was a span of 10 bases. CDR1 SNHLY and CDR2 FYNNEI come from the germline V gene. CDR3 nucleotides: TGTGCCAGCAGGGCCCCCAAGGAGACCCAGTACTTC. Its translation is CASRAPKETQYF.

The chain joins TRBV7-2 to TRBJ1-5; D call uncertain. This CDR3 is 15 amino acids long. Germline CDR1 reads SGHTA; CDR2 reads FQGNSA. The germline V and J ends were trimmed by 1 base and 3 bases, with 10 bases remaining between them. CDR3 sequence (DNA): TGTGCCAGCAGCTTAGATGGAGTCGACAATCAGCCCCAGCATTTT. Translated: CASSLDGVDNQPQHF. The complete variable domain, with remaining parts taken from reference TRBV7-2 and TRBJ1-5, reads GAGVSQSPSNKVTEKGKDVELRCDPISGHTALYWYRQSLGQGLEFLIYFQGNSAPDKSGLPSDRFSAERTGGSVSTLTIQRTQQEDSAVYLCASSLDGVDNQPQHFGDGTRLSIL.

This chain links TRBV4-2 with TRBJ1-1, with a weak D call TRBD1 (5 bases). The germline gives CDR1 LGHNA, CDR2 YNFKEQ. The CDR3 length is 15 residues. V was trimmed by 0 bases and J by 1 base, leaving 9 bases between them. The CDR3 region has the DNA TGTGCCAGCAGCCAAGACGTAACAGGGAACACTGAAGCTTTCTTT. Translated, it gives CASSQDVTGNTEAFF.

In DNA, the CDR3 is TGTGCCAGCAGCTCGGGGACTCCAAACCTCCCGCAGTATTTT. Residues: CASSSGTPNLPQYF. The gene calls are TRBV7-3 and TRBJ2-3, with D possibly matching TRBD2 (6 bases). The CDR3 has 14 residues. V was shortened by 4 bases and J by 10 bases, with 18 bases between the two germline ends. Germline V lookup: CDR1 SGHTA, CDR2 FQGTGA.

The chain employs TRBV3-1 and TRBJ1-3; tentative D call: TRBD1 (6 bases). Germline CDR1 LGHDT, CDR2 YNNKEL (reference sequence). With 2 bases removed from V and 0 bases from J, the gap between germline ends came to 11 bases. The CDR3 length is 16 residues. The CDR3 protein is CASSQRGGSSGNTIYF. The CDR3 DNA follows: TGTGCCAGCAGCCAAAGGGGGGGCAGCTCTGGAAACACCATATATTTT.

This clonotype was counted many times. The genes are TRBV18 and TRBJ2-3; D possibly corresponds to TRBD1 (6 bases). This CDR3 comprises 14 residues. Trimming stripped 6 bases from V and 3 bases from J, with 13 bases between. CDR1 KGHSH and CDR2 LQKENI come from the germline V gene. CDR3 in amino acids: CASSTARGTDTQYF. The CDR3, as DNA: TGTGCCAGCTCTACCGCGAGGGGGACAGATACGCAGTATTTT.

This clonotype was detected ten times or more. The V gene is TRBV7-2, the J gene TRBJ1-5; D is perhaps TRBD1 (5 bases). The germline gives CDR1 SGHTA, CDR2 FQGNSA. V was pared by 6 bases and J by 7 bases, with 19 bases between. CDR3 length: 15 residues. As DNA, the CDR3 is TGTGCCAGCAGTTCTCACCAGGGCTCAGGGCAGCCCCAGCATTTT. Translation: CASSSHQGSGQPQHF.

The chain links TRBV29-1 to TRBJ2-7, with D tentatively TRBD1 (5 bases). CDR3 size: 12 residues. Germline V gives CDR1 SQVTM, CDR2 ANQGSEA. Deletions cut 1 base from V and 6 bases from J, with 10 bases between. As DNA, the CDR3 is TGCAGCGTTGAAGTGCAGGGTCGCGAGCAGTACTTC. This sequence encodes CSVEVQGREQYF.

The chain has TRBV7-9 and TRBJ1-5; D unclear. Trimming shortened V by 5 bases and J by 7 bases, and 12 bases separated the two germline ends. The germline V gene has CDR1 SEHNR and CDR2 FQNEAQ (reference sequence). The CDR3 totals 13 residues. The CDR3 DNA sequence: TGTGCCAGCAGCCAGACGGGGAACCAGCCCCAGCATTTT. Translating gives CASSQTGNQPQHF.

This clonotype turned up a few times. The rearrangement uses TRBV5-6 and TRBJ1-5, with D maybe TRBD1 (6 bases). The CDR3 runs 15 residues. Germline V gene data show CDR1 as SGHDT and CDR2 as YYEEEE. V was trimmed by 4 bases and J by 2 bases, leaving 13 bases between them. The CDR3 DNA reads as TGTGCCAGCAGCACCCAGGGGATTGGCAATCAGCCCCAGCATTTT. Its translation: CASSTQGIGNQPQHF.

The chain couples TRBV7-9 to TRBJ1-5; tentative D call: TRBD1 (5 bases). The CDR3 is 16 amino acids. Germline V gene data show CDR1 as SEHNR and CDR2 as FQNEAQ (reference sequence). The V end lost 0 bases, the J end lost 10 bases, and 19 bases lay between the germline ends. The CDR3 is CASSLAGLQTWSPQHF. Here the CDR3 DNA reads TGTGCCAGCAGCTTAGCGGGACTCCAAACATGGTCCCCCCAGCATTTT.

This clonotype appeared many times. This chain connects TRBV6-2 or TRBV6-3 to TRBJ2-5; 7 nucleotides align to TRBD2. V was clipped by 6 bases and J by 5 bases; unmatched bases: 12. CDR1 is MNHEY, CDR2 SVGEGT, per germline. The CDR3 runs to 15 residues. The CDR3 DNA follows: TGTGCCAGCAGATTACTAGAGCGGGGAGGCGAGACCCAGTACTTC. It yields the protein CASRLLERGGETQYF.

This clonotype was observed a handful of times. The chain couples TRBV12-2 to TRBJ1-2. TRBV12-2 represents a pseudogene. The length of the CDR3 is 13 residues. The CDR3 protein is CASRLGVEYGYTF. CDR3 sequence (DNA): TGTGCAAGTCGCTTAGGGGTAGAGTATGGCTACACCTTC.